The entry below describes one T cell receptor beta chain. Participant age was roughly 18 to 95 years, and participants resided in fewer than 25 US areas. The study assigned cohorts using participant-reported clinical history. The CDR3 spans 15 residues. This sample is drawn from a study of blood T cell repertoires in COVID-19. On the study more broadly: The United States, Italy and Spain were the sources of the acute and convalescent COVID-19 samples. PBMCs, B-cell-depleted T cells, or T cells were the source of the cDNA or gDNA that made up the material.

Produced via immunoSEQ multiplex PCR; TCRdb's table is partial and in-frame only. This table has 250,000 or so clones, roughly 89% appearing once. This clonotype was obtained from a woman in her twenties or thirties with acute COVID-19. The chain uses TRBV21-1 and TRBJ1-3. TRBV21-1 is classified as a pseudogene. Sequencing was done on a sample of PBMCs or T cells enriched from blood (not recorded which). The CDR3 protein is CASSGGPGAGNTIYF. The CDR3 region has the DNA TGTGCCAGCAGCGGAGGGCCGGGGGCTGGAAACACCATATATTTT.